What follows are 17 T cell receptor beta chains derived from one specimen sequenced in a study of blood T cells in healthy people across ages. Together with a sample-barcoded 5' primer, a J-beta primer mix was included in a second PCR lasting roughly 6 to 12 cycles. TCRdb re-called the 5' RACE reads with MiXCR, one entry per CDR3 protein. Here the sample spans hundreds of thousands of distinct CDR3 sequences, more than 50% being singletons. Sequences were obtained from blood. The source is a man aged 35 to 55 in good health.

The chain has TRBV28 and TRBJ2-1, with D perhaps matching TRBD2 (5 bases). The CDR3 has 16 residues. The germline gives CDR1 MDHEN, CDR2 SYDVKM. V was trimmed by 6 bases and J by 6 bases, leaving 21 bases between them. The chain's CDR3 is CASSSPTPGMGNEQFF. The CDR3 bases are TGTGCCAGCAGCTCCCCGACCCCCGGGATGGGCAATGAGCAGTTCTTC.

This sequence joins TRBV9 and TRBJ2-7, with D possibly called TRBD1 or TRBD2 (5 bases each). The V gene lost 0 bases and the J gene lost 3 bases, with 10 bases spanning the gap. In germline, CDR1 is SGDLS, CDR2 YYNGEE. This CDR3 spans 14 amino acids. The CDR3 region has the DNA TGTGCCAGCAGCGTAGGGGGGTATGGCTACGAGCAGTACTTC. Its translation: CASSVGGYGYEQYF. The variable domain in full, completed from reference TRBV9 and TRBJ2-7, reads DSGVTQTPKHLITATGQRVTLRCSPRSGDLSVYWYQQSLDQGLQFLIQYYNGEERAKGNILERFSAQQFPDLHSELNLSSLELGDSALYFCASSVGGYGYEQYFGPGTRLTVT.

The sample holds a few counts of this clonotype. The chain uses TRBV5-1 and TRBJ2-4; maybe TRBD2 (5 bases). The tail of the sequence fits TRBJ2-5 better, so the J call may be wrong. CDR3 length: 13 residues. CDR1 and CDR2 (germline): SGHRS, YFSETQ. The DNA for the CDR3 is TGCGCCAGCAGTATCTCGGGGCAAGAGACCCAGTACTTC. This translates into CASSISGQETQYF.

This chain uses TRBV28 with TRBJ2-4; no firm D call. The J call could be wrong; TRBJ2-5 is a better fit for the DNA end. The CDR3 contains 15 residues. The germline CDR1 and CDR2 sequences are MDHEN and SYDVKM. Written as DNA, the CDR3 is TGTGCCAGCAGCACTCCGGCAGATCGACATGAGACCCAGTACTTC. This sequence encodes CASSTPADRHETQYF.

The V gene is TRBV24-1, the J gene TRBJ1-2, with TRBD1 matching over 7 bases. The CDR3 extends over 15 amino acids. The germline gives CDR1 KGHDR, CDR2 SFDVKD. Trimming cost V 4 bases and J 0 bases; bases outside gene matches: 4. CDR3 coding DNA: TGTGCCACCAGTGAAGAGGGACAGTCTAACTATGGCTACACCTTC. Encoded protein: CATSEEGQSNYGYTF.

J is TRBJ2-1 and V is TRBV10-3; D uncertain. Looked up from germline, CDR1 is ENHRY and CDR2 is SYGVKD. Trimming took 8 bases from V and 0 from J, leaving 8 bases between them. The CDR3 is 13 amino acids. The CDR3: CAIRPSSYNEQFF. CDR3 DNA: TGTGCCATCCGACCTAGCTCCTACAATGAGCAGTTCTTC.

The chain joins TRBV27 to TRBJ2-1; 11 positions agree with TRBD1. CDR3 size: 16 residues. With V trimmed by 10 bases and J by 2 bases, 10 bases remained unmatched. The germline V gene encodes CDR1 MNHEY and CDR2 SMNVEV (reference sequence). Here the CDR3 DNA reads TGTGCCACCGGATTCCTGGACAGGGGGCCCTACAATGAGCAGTTCTTC. It yields the protein CATGFLDRGPYNEQFF.

This clonotype was found a few times. The rearrangement links TRBV28 to TRBJ2-3; D is undetermined. This CDR3 has 14 amino acids. Deletions cut 2 bases from V and 2 bases from J, with 8 bases between. Germline V lookup: CDR1 MDHEN, CDR2 SYDVKM. The chain's CDR3 is CASSLPGTTDTQYF. Written as DNA, the CDR3 is TGTGCCAGCAGTTTACCGGGCACCACAGATACGCAGTATTTT.

The CDR3 region is CASSEARDYGYTF. For the CDR3, the DNA is TGCGCCAGCAGTGAGGCCAGGGACTATGGCTACACCTTC. The chain couples TRBV10-2 to TRBJ1-2; D perhaps matches TRBD1 (5 bases). V was pared by 2 bases and J by 3 bases, with 7 bases between. CDR1 WSHSY and CDR2 SAAADI come from the germline V gene. This CDR3 region has 13 residues.

CDR3 sequence: CAISEGGSSSYEQYF. The CDR3 DNA reads as TGTGCCATCAGTGAAGGGGGCTCCAGCTCCTACGAGCAGTACTTC. The rearrangement links TRBV10-3 to TRBJ2-7, with 7 bases matching TRBD1. The CDR3 sequence is 15 residues long. J was trimmed by 0 bases and V by 3 bases; bases with no gene match: 5. Germline V gene sequence: CDR1 ENHRY, CDR2 SYGVKD.

V and J are TRBV12-3 or TRBV12-4 and TRBJ2-1; D might be TRBD2 (7 bases). This CDR3 contains 16 residues. The V end was cut by 3 bases, the J end by 6 bases, with 18 bases between. Here the CDR3 DNA reads TGTGCCAGCAGTTTGTTAGGGGGGGGTTATAGCAATGAGCAGTTCTTC. This sequence encodes CASSLLGGGYSNEQFF.

This sequence joins TRBV6-2 or TRBV6-3 and TRBJ1-1; D remains ambiguous. The CDR3 has 13 amino acids. Looked up from germline, CDR1 is MNHEY and CDR2 is SVGEGT. Trimming left V 4 bases short and J 11 bases short, with 17 bases between. In DNA, the CDR3 is TGTGCCAGCAGTTCTGAGGCAGGTCGGGCGGCTTTCTTT. Protein sequence: CASSSEAGRAAFF.

This chain links TRBV27 with TRBJ2-7; D ambiguous. This CDR3 spans 12 amino acids. Trimming left V 7 bases short and J 5 bases short, with 12 bases between. Germline loops: CDR1 MNHEY, CDR2 SMNVEV (reference sequence). CDR3 sequence: CASTAPSNEQYF. DNA of the CDR3: TGTGCCAGCACCGCGCCTTCTAACGAGCAGTACTTC.

This chain joins TRBV11-3 and TRBJ2-3; D is ambiguous. Germline CDR1 is SGHNT and CDR2 is YENEEA. The CDR3 is made up of 12 amino acids. The V end lost 5 bases, the J end lost 9 bases, and 12 bases lay between the germline ends. DNA of the CDR3: TGTGCCAGCAGCAGCGACCTTGAGACGCAGTATTTT. Protein sequence: CASSSDLETQYF.

The chain couples TRBV20-1 to TRBJ1-2; 11 bases map to TRBD1. Per germline, CDR1 DFQATT and CDR2 SNEGSKA (reference sequence). This CDR3 region has 16 residues. V gave up 3 bases and J gave up 10 bases; unmatched junction bases: 16. CDR3 sequence (DNA): TGCAGTGCTAGGGGACAGGGGGACTACCGATCCCTATCCTACACCTTC. Translated: CSARGQGDYRSLSYTF.

This clonotype showed up just a few times. The chain uses TRBV5-1 and TRBJ1-2; D possibly corresponds to TRBD1 (6 bases). Trimming left V 4 bases short and J 4 bases short, with 20 bases between. This CDR3 is 16 amino acids long. Germline CDR1 is SGHRS and CDR2 is YFSETQ. The CDR3 reads CASSPLGTRGLYGYTF. Here the CDR3 DNA reads TGCGCCAGCAGCCCATTAGGGACAAGGGGACTCTATGGCTACACCTTC.

This chain joins TRBV20-1 and TRBJ1-6; D unclear. V lost 0 bases and J 0 bases, leaving 9 bases between the germline ends. CDR3 length: 16 amino acids. Germline V gene data show CDR1 as DFQATT and CDR2 as SNEGSKA (reference sequence). CDR3 amino acids: CSARDLAGSYNSPLHF. The CDR3 nucleotides are TGCAGTGCTAGAGATCTGGCGGGCTCCTATAATTCACCCCTCCACTTT.